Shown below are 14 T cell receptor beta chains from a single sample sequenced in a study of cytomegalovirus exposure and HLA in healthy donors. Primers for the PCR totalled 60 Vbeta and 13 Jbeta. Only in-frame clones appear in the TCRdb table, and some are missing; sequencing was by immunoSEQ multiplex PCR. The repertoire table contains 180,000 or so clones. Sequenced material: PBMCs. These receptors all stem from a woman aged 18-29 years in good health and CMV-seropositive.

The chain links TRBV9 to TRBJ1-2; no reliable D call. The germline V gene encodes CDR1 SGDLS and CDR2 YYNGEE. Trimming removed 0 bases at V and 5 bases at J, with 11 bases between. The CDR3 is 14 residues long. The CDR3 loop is CASSVAVSGYGYTF. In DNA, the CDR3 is TGTGCCAGCAGCGTAGCCGTTTCCGGTTATGGCTACACCTTC.

The CDR3 protein is CASSEASWGQGNQPQHF. The CDR3 bases are TGTGCCAGCAGTGAAGCATCGTGGGGACAGGGCAATCAGCCCCAGCATTTT. The chain recombines TRBV6-1 with TRBJ1-5; 8 bases agree with TRBD1. From germline, CDR1 is MNHNS and CDR2 SASEGT. J was trimmed by 2 bases and V by 0 bases; bases with no gene match: 6. The CDR3 runs to 17 residues.

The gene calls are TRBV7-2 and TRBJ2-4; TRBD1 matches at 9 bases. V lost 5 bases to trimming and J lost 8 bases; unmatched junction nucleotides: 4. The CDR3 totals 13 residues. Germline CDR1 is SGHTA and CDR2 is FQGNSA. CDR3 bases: TGTGCCAGCAGCGTGGACAGGGGAGACATTCAGTACTTC. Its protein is CASSVDRGDIQYF.

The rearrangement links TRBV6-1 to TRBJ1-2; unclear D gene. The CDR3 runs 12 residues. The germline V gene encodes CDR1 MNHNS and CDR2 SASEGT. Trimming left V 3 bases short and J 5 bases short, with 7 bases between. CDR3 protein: CASSDGLYGYTF. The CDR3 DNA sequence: TGTGCCAGCAGTGATGGCCTGTATGGCTACACCTTC.

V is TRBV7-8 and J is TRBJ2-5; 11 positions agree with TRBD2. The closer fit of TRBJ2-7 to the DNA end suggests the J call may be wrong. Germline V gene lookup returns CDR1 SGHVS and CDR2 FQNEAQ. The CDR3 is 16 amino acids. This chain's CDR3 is CASSFSGTSGSYEQYF. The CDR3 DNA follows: TGTGCCAGCAGCTTCTCCGGGACTAGCGGTTCCTACGAGCAGTACTTC.

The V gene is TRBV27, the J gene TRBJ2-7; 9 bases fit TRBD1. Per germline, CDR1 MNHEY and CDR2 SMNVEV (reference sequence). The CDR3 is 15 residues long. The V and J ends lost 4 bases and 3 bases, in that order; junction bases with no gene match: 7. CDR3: CASSSPTGGSYEQYF. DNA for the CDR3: TGTGCCAGCAGTTCCCCGACAGGGGGTAGCTACGAGCAGTACTTC.

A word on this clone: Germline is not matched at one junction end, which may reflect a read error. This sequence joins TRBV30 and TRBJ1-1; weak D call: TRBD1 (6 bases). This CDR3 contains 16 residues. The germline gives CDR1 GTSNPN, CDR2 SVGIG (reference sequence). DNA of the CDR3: TGTGCCTGGGTGGGGGGGCGCATACACGTGAACGCTGAAGCTTTCTTT. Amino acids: CAWVGGRIHVNAEAFF.

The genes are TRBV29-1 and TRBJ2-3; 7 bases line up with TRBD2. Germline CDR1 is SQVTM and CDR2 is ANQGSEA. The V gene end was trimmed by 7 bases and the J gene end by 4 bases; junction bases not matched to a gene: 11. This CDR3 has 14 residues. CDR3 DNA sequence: TGCAGCGCTGGGCCCGCGGGAGTCGCAGATACGCAGTATTTT. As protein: CSAGPAGVADTQYF.

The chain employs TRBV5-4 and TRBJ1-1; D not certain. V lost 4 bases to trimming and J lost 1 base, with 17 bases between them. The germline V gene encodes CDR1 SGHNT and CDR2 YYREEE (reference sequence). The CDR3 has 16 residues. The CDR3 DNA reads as TGTGCCAGCAGCCCCTCAGGAAGCACTGGGAACACTGAAGCTTTCTTT. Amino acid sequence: CASSPSGSTGNTEAFF.

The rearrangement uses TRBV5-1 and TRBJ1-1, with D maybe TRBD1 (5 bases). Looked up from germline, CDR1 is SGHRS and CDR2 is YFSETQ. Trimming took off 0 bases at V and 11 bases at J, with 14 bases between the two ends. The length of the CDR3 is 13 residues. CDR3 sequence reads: CASSLGVGQGAFF. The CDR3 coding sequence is TGCGCCAGCAGCTTGGGAGTTGGGCAGGGTGCTTTCTTT.

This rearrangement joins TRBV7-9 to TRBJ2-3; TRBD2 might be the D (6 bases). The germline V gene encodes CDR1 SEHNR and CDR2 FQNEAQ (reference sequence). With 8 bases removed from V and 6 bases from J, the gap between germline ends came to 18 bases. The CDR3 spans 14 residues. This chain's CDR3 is CASRASGTDDTQYF. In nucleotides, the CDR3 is TGTGCCAGCCGGGCCTCCGGGACTGACGATACGCAGTATTTT.

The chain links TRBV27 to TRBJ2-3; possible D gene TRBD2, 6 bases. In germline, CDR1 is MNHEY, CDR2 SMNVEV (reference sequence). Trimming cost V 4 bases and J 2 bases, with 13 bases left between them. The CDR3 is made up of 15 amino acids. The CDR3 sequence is CASSSRGIPTDTQYF. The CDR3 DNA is TGTGCCAGCAGTTCCCGGGGGATCCCCACAGATACGCAGTATTTT.

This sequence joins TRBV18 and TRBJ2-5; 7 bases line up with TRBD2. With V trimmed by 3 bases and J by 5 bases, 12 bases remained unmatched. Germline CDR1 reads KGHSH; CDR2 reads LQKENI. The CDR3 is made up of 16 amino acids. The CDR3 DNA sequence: TGTGCCAGCTCACCCCAGAGCGGGATCAAGGGGGAGACCCAGTACTTC. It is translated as CASSPQSGIKGETQYF.

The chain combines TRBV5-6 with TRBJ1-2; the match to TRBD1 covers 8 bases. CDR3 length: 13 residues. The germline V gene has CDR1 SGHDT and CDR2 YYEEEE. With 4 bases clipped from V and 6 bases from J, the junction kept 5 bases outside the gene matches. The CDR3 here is CASSPRQGHGYTF. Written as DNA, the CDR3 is TGTGCCAGCAGCCCAAGACAGGGGCATGGCTACACCTTC.